This T cell receptor beta chain came from a study of tumor and adjacent non-tumor tissue in lung cancer. Whole-study context: The patients, 10 or so men and five or six women, were about 31 to 76 with stage I to III disease. Around 4.4 million productive TCRbeta reads were obtained per sample on average. General study findings and limits: Compared with tumor, normal lung showed significantly lower TCR diversity.

The library came from three nested PCR rounds adapted from ARM-PCR protocols. One entry per CDR3 protein results from TCRdb running MiXCR on the multiplex PCR reads. The sample yields 100,000 to 120,000 distinct CDR3 sequences, 84% seen once. Germline loops: CDR1 MGHRA, CDR2 YSYEKL. The CDR3 consists of 14 residues. Notes on this clonotype: What it binds is unknown. The junction does not match germline at one end; this may be a read error.

RNA was extracted from bulk tissue without any cell sorting. This TCR derives from a man in his 70s with non-small cell lung cancer. The V gene is TRBV4-1, the J gene TRBJ2-2; 7 nucleotides line up with TRBD1. The specimen sequenced was lung tumor tissue. The CDR3 loop reads CAISPGQYSGELFF. CDR3 DNA: TGCGCCATCAGCCCGGGACAGTACAGCGGGGAGCTGTTTTTT.